This TCR beta chain appears in the sequencing data of a study of T cell changes during pregnancy in multiple sclerosis (dated by TCRdb to between 2017 and 2020). As for the study more broadly: The study looked at changes in the T cell repertoire across pregnancy in women with multiple sclerosis.

The library relied on the immunoSEQ multiplex PCR assay. In TCRdb, the immuneACCESS table is reduced to in-frame sequences with V and J assigned. These tables do not hold every clone; where another copy was compared, an unresolved V gene accounts for under half, and the others remain unexplained. The sample profile shows tens of thousands of clones; roughly 92% of them were found once. Together, the top ten hold approximately 0.5% of the sample. As concerns this clone: What this receptor recognizes is not known. No much larger clonotype is one base removed from it; base qualities were not supplied.

The CDR3 goes from the cysteine to the phenylalanine over 14 residues. Only the CDR3 portion is preserved as DNA: 42 bases, with reading frame beginning at the first base. V trim: 5 bases; J trim: 7 bases; unmatched bases: 6. CDR1 and CDR2, looked up from the germline V gene, are KGHSH and LQKENI. The TCR sequence derives from a female donor with multiple sclerosis, enrolled in a pregnancy study. The sample consisted of CD4+ T cells from peripheral blood mononuclear cells, taken in the third trimester of pregnancy. The rearranged segments are TRBV18 and TRBJ2-1; the central 9 bases match TRBD1. In nucleotides, the sequence is TGTGCCAGCTCATGGGACAGGGATGCTAATGAGCAGTTCTTC. The encoded protein is CASSWDRDANEQFF.